Detailed here is one TCR beta chain. Its antigen is unknown. The germline gives CDR1 SGHRS, CDR2 YFSETQ. CDR3 length equals 15 residues. J was trimmed by 6 bases and V by 0 bases; bases with no gene match: 4. Measured with immunoSEQ multiplex PCR; TCRdb has only the in-frame clones, and not every one. The sample has around 100,000 clones, about 92% seen once. This record comes from a study of siplizumab effects on memory and regulatory T cells. Overall study findings and caveats: Proliferating siplizumab-cultured Tregs lacked confirmed suppressive function. Treatment with siplizumab left mappable alloreactive CD4+ clones averaging roughly 66% Treg-derived, compared with 25% to 30% in controls. Many proliferating CD4+ or CD8+ clones remained unclassified. Roughly 80-96% of them could not be assigned either a naive or a memory phenotype. A minor fraction of alloreactive clones, and no more, mapped to unstimulated subsets.

The sequence derives from a human donor in good health. V usage is TRBV5-1 and J usage is TRBJ2-1, with 9 bases lining up with TRBD1. The sample taken for sequencing was Tregs sorted from blood. The CDR3 nucleotides are TGCGCCAGCAGCTTGGGCGGGACAGGGCCCAATGAGCAGTTCTTC. This codes for CASSLGGTGPNEQFF. Complete variable domain (other parts from reference TRBV5-1 and TRBJ2-1): KAGVTQTPRYLIKTRGQQVTLSCSPISGHRSVSWYQQTPGQGLQFLFEYFSETQRNKGNFPGRFSGRQFSNSRSEMNVSTLELGDSALYLCASSLGGTGPNEQFFGPGTRLTVL.